This TCR beta chain originates from a study of T-cell memory formation after mild COVID-19. The wider study: Largely donor-specific TCR clusters were found.

There are 13 residues in the CDR3. Germline V gene lookup returns CDR1 SNHLY and CDR2 FYNNEI. MiXCR, run by TCRdb on the 5' RACE reads, gives a single entry per CDR3 protein. Among fewer than 250,000 distinct CDR3 sequences listed, 15% to 17% were seen once. Study results and limitations: CD4+ contracting clones were mainly CM and EM; CD8+ ones, EMRA.

The table lists this clonotype with a few counts. Its antigen is as yet unknown. A read error may produce the germline difference seen at one junction end. The sequenced sample was PBMCs or a T cell subset sorted from them (not recorded which). The chain has TRBV2 and TRBJ2-2, with TRBD1 matching 7 bases. The source of this sequence is an adult woman who had mild COVID-19 (a few samples of this study predate the infection). Cell type and time point are not known. CDR3 loop: CASRDRNTRELFF. The CDR3 region has the DNA TGTGCCAGCAGGGACAGGAACACCCGGGAGCTGTTTTTT.